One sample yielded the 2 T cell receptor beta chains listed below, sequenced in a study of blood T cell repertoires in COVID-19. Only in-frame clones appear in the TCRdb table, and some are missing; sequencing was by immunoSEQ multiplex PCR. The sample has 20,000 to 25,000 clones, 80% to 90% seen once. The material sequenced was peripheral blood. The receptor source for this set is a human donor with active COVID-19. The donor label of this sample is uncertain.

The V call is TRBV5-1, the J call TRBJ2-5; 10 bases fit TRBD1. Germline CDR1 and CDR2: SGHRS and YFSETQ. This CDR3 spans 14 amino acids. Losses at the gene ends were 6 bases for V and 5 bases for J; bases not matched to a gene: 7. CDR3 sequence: CASTDRGRLETQYF. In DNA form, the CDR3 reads TGCGCCAGCACCGACAGGGGGCGCTTGGAGACCCAGTACTTC.

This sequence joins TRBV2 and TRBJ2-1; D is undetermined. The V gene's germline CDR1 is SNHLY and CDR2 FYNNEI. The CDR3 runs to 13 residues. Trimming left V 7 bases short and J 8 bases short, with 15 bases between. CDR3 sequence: CASTIQIMDEQFF. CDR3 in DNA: TGTGCCAGCACCATCCAGATCATGGATGAGCAGTTCTTC.